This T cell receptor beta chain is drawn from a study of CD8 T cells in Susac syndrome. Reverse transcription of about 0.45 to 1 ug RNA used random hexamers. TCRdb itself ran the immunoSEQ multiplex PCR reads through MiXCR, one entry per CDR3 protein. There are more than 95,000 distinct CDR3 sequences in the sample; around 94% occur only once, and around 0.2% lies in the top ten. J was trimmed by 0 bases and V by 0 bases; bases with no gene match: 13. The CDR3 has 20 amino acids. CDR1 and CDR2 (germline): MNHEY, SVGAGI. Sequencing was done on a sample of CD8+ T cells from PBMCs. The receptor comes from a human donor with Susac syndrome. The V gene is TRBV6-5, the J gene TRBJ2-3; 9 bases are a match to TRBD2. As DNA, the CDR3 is TGTGCCAGCAGTTACTCGTCTAGCGGGGTTCCCTCGGCTAGCACAGATACGCAGTATTTT. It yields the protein CASSYSSSGVPSASTDTQYF.